A single sample gave rise to the 19 T cell receptor beta chains below, sequenced in a study of long-term antiretroviral therapy in people with HIV. Run at survey level, the immunoSEQ assay was version v3.0. Produced via immunoSEQ multiplex PCR; TCRdb's table is partial and in-frame only. The sample has 26,000 or so clones; over 75% are singletons. The sample was unsorted PBMCs, taken 2 years after starting antiretroviral therapy. These receptors were obtained from a man aged 50-60 years with HIV.

The chain couples TRBV7-2 to TRBJ2-7; TRBD2 agrees at 8 bases. Trimming at V came to 1 base and at J to 0 bases, leaving 2 bases not matched to a gene. The CDR3 covers 15 residues. CDR1 and CDR2 from the germline V gene are SGHTA and FQGNSA. CDR3 in amino acids: CASSLGSGSSYEQYF. The CDR3 DNA sequence: TGTGCCAGCAGCTTAGGGAGCGGGAGCTCCTACGAGCAGTACTTC.

This clone was seen a single time. The chain links TRBV18 to TRBJ1-5; D gene uncertain. Trimming took 6 bases from V and 2 from J, leaving 14 bases between them. The CDR3 has 15 amino acids. Germline CDR1 KGHSH, CDR2 LQKENI. CDR3 residues: CASSHGDTGNQPQHF. The CDR3 nucleotides are TGTGCCAGCTCCCACGGAGATACGGGCAATCAGCCCCAGCATTTT.

This clone was detected a few times. Other DNA sequences in the sample encode the same CDR3. The chain combines TRBV18 with TRBJ1-1; D ambiguous. Looked up from germline, CDR1 is KGHSH and CDR2 is LQKENI. The CDR3 is 13 amino acids. The V and J ends lost 6 bases and 4 bases respectively, with 12 bases between them. The CDR3 DNA reads as TGTGCCAGCTCCTCCGCAGGAGGCACTGAAGCTTTCTTT. It specifies CASSSAGGTEAFF.

The chain has TRBV7-9 and TRBJ2-1; D unclear. Trimming took off 5 bases at V and 7 bases at J, with 3 bases between the two ends. Germline values: CDR1 SEHNR, CDR2 FQNEAQ (reference sequence). The CDR3 contains 10 residues. The CDR3 nucleotides are TGTGCCAGCAGCCAAAATGAGCAGTTCTTC. It is translated as CASSQNEQFF.

The rearrangement links TRBV18 to TRBJ2-7; 8 bases are shared with TRBD2. Germline V CDR1 and CDR2: KGHSH, LQKENI. This CDR3 contains 15 residues. V was clipped by 2 bases and J by 3 bases; unmatched bases: 6. CDR3: CASSPVAGGVYEQYF. In DNA form, the CDR3 reads TGTGCCAGCTCACCAGTGGCGGGAGGCGTCTACGAGCAGTACTTC.

This rearrangement joins TRBV9 to TRBJ2-7; TRBD2 agrees at 7 bases. The CDR3 covers 15 residues. The junction had 8 bases not matched to a gene; V was cut back by 4 bases and J by 1 base. The germline gives CDR1 SGDLS, CDR2 YYNGEE. The CDR3 nucleotides are TGTGCCAGCAGCTCACGAGCGGGAAGTTCCTACGAGCAGTACTTC. As protein: CASSSRAGSSYEQYF.

This clone was picked up a small number of times. The CDR3 loop is CASSLSWGGNSPLHF. The CDR3 nucleotides are TGCGCCAGCAGCTTATCTTGGGGTGGGAATTCACCCCTCCACTTT. V and J are TRBV5-1 and TRBJ1-6, with D unresolved. The CDR3 is 15 residues long. Germline V gives CDR1 SGHRS, CDR2 YFSETQ. The V and J ends lost 2 bases and 7 bases respectively, with 13 bases between them.

This rearrangement joins TRBV9 to TRBJ1-2, with 10 bases that match TRBD1. The germline V gene has CDR1 SGDLS and CDR2 YYNGEE. V shed 2 bases and J 7 bases; nucleotides not matched to a gene: 11. The CDR3 runs to 16 residues. This CDR3 reads CASSVRSLTGGGGYTF. DNA of the CDR3: TGTGCCAGCAGCGTTAGATCCCTGACAGGGGGCGGTGGCTACACCTTC.

The V call is TRBV9, the J call TRBJ2-3; TRBD2 is a possible D gene (5 bases). Deletions cut 3 bases from V and 3 bases from J, with 11 bases between. Looked up from germline, CDR1 is SGDLS and CDR2 is YYNGEE. The CDR3 is 14 residues long. The CDR3 loop reads CASSEPTRTDTQYF. As DNA, the CDR3 is TGTGCCAGCAGCGAGCCTACTAGAACAGATACGCAGTATTTT.

The V and J genes are TRBV6-1 and TRBJ2-7, with D perhaps TRBD1 (6 bases). Trimming removed 7 bases at V and 0 bases at J, with 13 bases between. CDR1 and CDR2 (germline): MNHNS, SASEGT. The length of the CDR3 is 14 residues. The CDR3 DNA reads TGTGCCAGCATTCTGGGACAAGACTCCTACGAGCAGTACTTC. This translates into CASILGQDSYEQYF.

The rearrangement uses TRBV19 and TRBJ1-5; D possibly corresponds to TRBD1 (6 bases). The germline V and J ends were trimmed by 7 bases and 0 bases, with 13 bases remaining between them. The CDR3 covers 15 residues. Germline CDR1 LNHDA, CDR2 SQIVND (reference sequence). The CDR3 is CASKEGHYSNQPQHF. CDR3 sequence (DNA): TGTGCCAGTAAGGAGGGACACTATAGCAATCAGCCCCAGCATTTT.

This rearrangement joins TRBV10-3 to TRBJ1-3; a weak D match, TRBD1 (6 bases). V was cut by 4 bases and J by 4 bases, with 14 bases left in between. The CDR3 totals 15 residues. CDR1 and CDR2 from the germline V gene are ENHRY and SYGVKD. Here the CDR3 reads CAISAGRGAGNTIYF. In DNA form, the CDR3 reads TGTGCCATCAGTGCGGGCAGGGGTGCAGGAAACACCATATATTTT.

The chain combines TRBV4-2 with TRBJ2-2; 7 bases align to TRBD2. CDR1 is LGHNA and CDR2 is YNFKEQ in the germline V gene. After removal of 4 bases from V and 7 bases from J, the junction contained 9 bases not matched to a gene. The CDR3 is 15 residues long. CDR3 nucleotides: TGTGCCAGCAGCCGCCCGGGGGGTTTCAGCGGGGAGCTGTTTTTT. This encodes CASSRPGGFSGELFF.

The CDR3 spells CASSLDRFGGNTGELFF. The CDR3 DNA reads TGCGCCAGCAGCTTGGATCGTTTCGGGGGGAACACCGGGGAGCTGTTTTTT. The chain is built from TRBV5-1 and TRBJ2-2; TRBD2 might be the D (6 bases). Germline CDR1 is SGHRS and CDR2 is YFSETQ. The CDR3 spans 17 residues. V was clipped by 0 bases and J by 1 base, with 13 bases between them.

The gene calls are TRBV9 and TRBJ1-2, with D maybe TRBD1 (5 bases). In germline, CDR1 is SGDLS, CDR2 YYNGEE. Trimming shortened V by 3 bases and J by 2 bases, and 14 bases separated the two germline ends. CDR3 length equals 15 residues. CDR3 nucleotide sequence: TGTGCCAGCAGCGGATGGGACCGCCGAAACTATGGCTACACCTTC. It yields the protein CASSGWDRRNYGYTF.

The chain is built from TRBV19 and TRBJ1-4; 8 nucleotides line up with TRBD1. Trimming at V came to 5 bases and at J to 12 bases, leaving 11 bases not matched to a gene. Germline assignment: CDR1 LNHDA and CDR2 SQIVND (reference sequence). The CDR3 contains 14 residues. The CDR3 DNA is TGTGCCAGTAGTCTCGGGACAGGTGTTGTGGAACTGTTTTTT. This translates into CASSLGTGVVELFF.

The CDR3 here is CASEGSTDTQYF. The CDR3 nucleotides read TGTGCCAGCGAAGGCAGCACAGATACGCAGTATTTT. The chain combines TRBV7-9 with TRBJ2-3; D remains ambiguous. The ends were cut back, 8 bases at V and 0 bases at J, with 6 bases in the middle. The CDR3 is 12 residues long. Germline V CDR1 and CDR2: SEHNR, FQNEAQ (reference sequence).

The genes are TRBV5-1 and TRBJ2-3; 9 nucleotides match TRBD1. V trimming: 4 bases; J trimming: 5 bases; junction bases outside the gene matches: 11. The CDR3 totals 16 residues. Germline loops: CDR1 SGHRS, CDR2 YFSETQ. The CDR3 coding sequence is TGCGCCAGCAGCCCCCAGCCGACAGGGGGGGTAGATACGCAGTATTTT. This encodes CASSPQPTGGVDTQYF.

The V call is TRBV28, the J call TRBJ1-5; D is unresolved. Trimming took 6 bases from V and 2 from J, leaving 5 bases between them. This CDR3 region has 12 residues. CDR1 and CDR2 (germline): MDHEN, SYDVKM. CDR3 nucleotide sequence: TGTGCCAGCAGGGATGGCAATCAGCCCCAGCATTTT. Residues: CASRDGNQPQHF.